One sample yielded the 18 T cell receptor beta chains listed below, sequenced in a study of CD8 T cells in ankylosing spondylitis. From the 5' RACE reads, TCRdb called clonotypes with MiXCR, one entry per CDR3 protein. The repertoire holds 150,000 to 200,000 distinct CDR3 sequences, with around 19% as singletons. The sequencing sample was made of blood, either unsorted or a sorted T cell fraction (not recorded which). These TCRs come from a male donor with ankylosing spondylitis or in good health (not recorded which).

This clonotype has at least ten counts. V and J are TRBV15 and TRBJ2-7; tentatively, D is TRBD1 (5 bases). The CDR3 covers 15 residues. The germline V gene encodes CDR1 LNHNV and CDR2 YYDKDF (reference sequence). Trimming took off 0 bases at V and 5 bases at J, with 14 bases between the two ends. The CDR3 nucleotides read TGTGCCACCAGCAGAGATACGGCAGGGTTCCACGAGCAGTACTTC. Encoded protein: CATSRDTAGFHEQYF.

The sample holds many counts of this clonotype. The chain joins TRBV5-1 to TRBJ1-3; D possibly corresponds to TRBD1 (5 bases). The CDR3 is 15 residues long. Germline V gene sequence: CDR1 SGHRS, CDR2 YFSETQ. V lost 0 bases and J lost 4, with 11 bases in between. The CDR3, as DNA: TGCGCCAGCAGCTTGGATGTGACAGCAGGAAACACCATATATTTT. The encoded protein is CASSLDVTAGNTIYF.

This clonotype was recorded at least ten times. The chain recombines TRBV18 with TRBJ2-3; the D gene is possibly TRBD1 (6 bases). Germline lookup yields CDR1 KGHSH and CDR2 LQKENI. V was pared by 6 bases and J by 6 bases, with 13 bases between. The CDR3 is 13 residues long. CDR3 in amino acids: CASSQHREDTQYF. Here the CDR3 DNA reads TGTGCCAGCTCGCAACACAGGGAGGATACGCAGTATTTT.

This clonotype was found a few times. The rearrangement uses TRBV20-1 and TRBJ1-3; 9 bases align to TRBD1. Trimming at V came to 6 bases and at J to 1 base, leaving 4 bases not matched to a gene. Per germline, CDR1 DFQATT and CDR2 SNEGSKA (reference sequence). The CDR3 length is 14 residues. CDR3 DNA sequence: TGCAGTGCAAAACAGGGGGCGTCTGGAAACACCATATATTTT. This encodes CSAKQGASGNTIYF.

Many counts were recorded for this clonotype. The rearrangement joins TRBV20-1 to TRBJ2-5; D is unresolved. Trimming removed 2 bases at V and 5 bases at J, with 6 bases between. This CDR3 comprises 11 residues. Germline V CDR1 and CDR2: DFQATT, SNEGSKA (reference sequence). The CDR3 sequence: CSARQRETQYF. Here the CDR3 DNA reads TGCAGTGCTAGACAGAGGGAGACCCAGTACTTC.

The chain is built from TRBV11-2 and TRBJ1-1, with D uncertain. CDR3 length: 14 amino acids. V lost 3 bases, J lost 0 bases, and 8 bases lay in between. Germline CDR1 is SGHAT and CDR2 is FQNNGV. Written as DNA, the CDR3 is TGTGCCAGCAGCTTGGCCTCGGTGAACACTGAAGCTTTCTTT. Translation: CASSLASVNTEAFF.

The table lists this clonotype with many counts. The chain combines TRBV6-1 with TRBJ1-1, with D uncertain. The CDR3 covers 13 residues. From germline, CDR1 is MNHNS and CDR2 SASEGT. The V and J ends lost 6 bases and 6 bases respectively, with 14 bases between them. The CDR3 bases are TGTGCCAGCAGCACTCTCGGCCGCTCTGAAGCTTTCTTT. It specifies CASSTLGRSEAFF.

The chain is built from TRBV20-1 and TRBJ2-1; 8 bases match TRBD2. This CDR3 is built from 16 residues. Germline values: CDR1 DFQATT, CDR2 SNEGSKA (reference sequence). The J segment lost 2 bases and the V segment lost 3 bases, leaving 9 bases of the junction unmatched. The CDR3 loop is CSASHTGGDAYNEQFF. The CDR3 nucleotides read TGCAGTGCTAGCCACACGGGAGGGGACGCCTACAATGAGCAGTTCTTC.

This clonotype was recorded many times. The V and J genes are TRBV28 and TRBJ2-2; D may be TRBD2 (5 bases). Germline CDR1 and CDR2: MDHEN and SYDVKM. The CDR3 sequence is 13 residues long. The V gene lost 1 base and the J gene lost 7 bases, with 7 bases spanning the gap. CDR3 DNA sequence: TGTGCCAGCAGTTTATTAGGAGGCGGGGAGCTGTTTTTT. As protein: CASSLLGGGELFF.

This clonotype was observed a few times. The chain carries TRBV29-1 and TRBJ1-3; tentative D call: TRBD1 (5 bases). The CDR3 contains 14 residues. The V end was cut by 4 bases, the J end by 1 base, with 11 bases between. CDR1 is SQVTM, CDR2 ANQGSEA, per germline. CDR3 sequence: CSVVRGSSGNTIYF. The CDR3 DNA reads as TGCAGCGTTGTCCGGGGGTCTTCTGGAAACACCATATATTTT.

The V and J genes are TRBV5-1 and TRBJ1-2, with TRBD1 as a possible D gene (5 bases). Trimming took 4 bases from V and 6 from J, leaving 13 bases between them. CDR1 is SGHRS, CDR2 YFSETQ, per germline. This CDR3 contains 13 residues. The CDR3 loop reads CASSPDGGDGYTF. Here the CDR3 DNA reads TGCGCCAGCAGCCCCGACGGGGGGGATGGCTACACCTTC.

The J gene is TRBJ2-1, the V gene TRBV28; 8 positions agree with TRBD1. V gave up 5 bases and J gave up 1 base; unmatched junction bases: 4. The germline CDR1 and CDR2 sequences are MDHEN and SYDVKM. The CDR3 runs 15 residues. Here the CDR3 DNA reads TGTGCCAGCAGTACCAGGGACAGGTCCTACAATGAGCAGTTCTTC. This translates into CASSTRDRSYNEQFF.

This chain connects TRBV3-1 to TRBJ2-3, with 8 bases lining up with TRBD2. Germline values: CDR1 LGHDT, CDR2 YNNKEL (reference sequence). The length of the CDR3 is 19 residues. The junction had 16 bases not matched to a gene; V was cut back by 0 bases and J by 5 bases. The CDR3 nucleotides are TGTGCCAGCAGCCAAGATCAAGGCGGCGGGCTAGCGGGTGTAGATACGCAGTATTTT. It specifies CASSQDQGGGLAGVDTQYF.

There are many counts of this clonotype. The chain recombines TRBV5-1 with TRBJ2-3; TRBD1 agrees at 8 bases. V was clipped by 2 bases and J by 5 bases; unmatched bases: 10. The CDR3 sequence is 16 residues long. Germline assignment: CDR1 SGHRS and CDR2 YFSETQ. CDR3: CASSFTGTGTLDTQYF. CDR3 nucleotide sequence: TGCGCCAGCAGCTTCACCGGGACAGGCACCTTAGATACGCAGTATTTT.

This clonotype was seen at least ten times. The V call is TRBV9, the J call TRBJ2-3; no definite D call. V was pared by 3 bases and J by 5 bases, with 10 bases between. Germline CDR1 SGDLS, CDR2 YYNGEE. This CDR3 spans 13 amino acids. This chain's CDR3 is CASSADSVDTQYF. DNA for the CDR3: TGTGCCAGCAGCGCTGACTCCGTAGATACGCAGTATTTT.

This clonotype was recorded at least ten times. The chain has TRBV29-1 and TRBJ2-3; D possibly corresponds to TRBD2 (6 bases). The CDR3 is 15 residues long. Trimming stripped 4 bases from V and 3 bases from J, with 17 bases between. CDR1 SQVTM and CDR2 ANQGSEA come from the germline V gene. The CDR3: CSVGLSGSSTDTQYF. The DNA of the CDR3 is TGCAGCGTTGGCCTCTCCGGGAGTTCAACAGATACGCAGTATTTT.

The chain uses TRBV5-1 and TRBJ1-3; D is ambiguous. The CDR3 is made up of 15 amino acids. V was shortened by 2 bases and J by 4 bases, with 13 bases between the two germline ends. Germline assignment: CDR1 SGHRS and CDR2 YFSETQ. The CDR3 is CASSFFLSAGNTIYF. The CDR3 DNA reads as TGCGCCAGCAGCTTCTTCCTATCGGCCGGAAACACCATATATTTT.

The table lists this clonotype with many counts. The V gene is TRBV5-1, the J gene TRBJ2-1; unclear D gene. The CDR3 is 12 residues long. Trimming cost V 3 bases and J 6 bases, with 7 bases left between them. Germline assignment: CDR1 SGHRS and CDR2 YFSETQ. The DNA of the CDR3 is TGCGCCAGCAGCTCGGGCCTCAATGAGCAGTTCTTC. Translating gives CASSSGLNEQFF.